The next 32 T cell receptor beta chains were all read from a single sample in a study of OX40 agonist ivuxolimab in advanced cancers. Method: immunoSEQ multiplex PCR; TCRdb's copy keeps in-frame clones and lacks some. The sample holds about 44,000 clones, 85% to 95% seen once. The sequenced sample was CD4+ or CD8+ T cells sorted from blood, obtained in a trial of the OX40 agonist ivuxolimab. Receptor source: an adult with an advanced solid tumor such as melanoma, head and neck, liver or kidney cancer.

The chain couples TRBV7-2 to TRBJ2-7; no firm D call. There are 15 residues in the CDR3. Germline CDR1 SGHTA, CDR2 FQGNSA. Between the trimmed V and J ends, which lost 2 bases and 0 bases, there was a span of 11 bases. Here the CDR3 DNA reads TGTGCCAGCAGCTTATTGTTTCGGAGCTCCTACGAGCAGTACTTC. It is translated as CASSLLFRSSYEQYF.

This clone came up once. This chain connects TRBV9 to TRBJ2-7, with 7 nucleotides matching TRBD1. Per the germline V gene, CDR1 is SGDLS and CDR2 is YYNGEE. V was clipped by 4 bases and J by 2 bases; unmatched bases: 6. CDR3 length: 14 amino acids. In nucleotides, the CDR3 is TGTGCCAGCAGCCCCGGTGGGACAGCCTACGAGCAGTACTTC. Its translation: CASSPGGTAYEQYF.

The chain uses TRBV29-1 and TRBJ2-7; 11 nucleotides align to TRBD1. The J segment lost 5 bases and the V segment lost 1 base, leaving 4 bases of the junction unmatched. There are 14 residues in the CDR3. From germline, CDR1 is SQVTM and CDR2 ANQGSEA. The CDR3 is CSVEGGQGANEQYF. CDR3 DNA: TGCAGCGTTGAAGGCGGACAGGGGGCTAACGAGCAGTACTTC.

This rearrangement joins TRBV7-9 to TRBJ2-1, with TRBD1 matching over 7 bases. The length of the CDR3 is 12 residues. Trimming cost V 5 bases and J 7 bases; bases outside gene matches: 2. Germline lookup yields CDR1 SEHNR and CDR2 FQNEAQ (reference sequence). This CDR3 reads CASSEQGNEQFF. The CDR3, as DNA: TGTGCCAGCAGCGAACAGGGGAATGAGCAGTTCTTC.

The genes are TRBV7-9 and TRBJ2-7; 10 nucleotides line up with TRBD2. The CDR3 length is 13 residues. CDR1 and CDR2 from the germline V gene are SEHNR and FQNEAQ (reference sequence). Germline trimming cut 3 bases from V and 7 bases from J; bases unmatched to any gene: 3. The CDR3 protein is CASSLLAGVEQYF. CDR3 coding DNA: TGTGCCAGCAGCTTGCTAGCGGGAGTAGAGCAGTACTTC.

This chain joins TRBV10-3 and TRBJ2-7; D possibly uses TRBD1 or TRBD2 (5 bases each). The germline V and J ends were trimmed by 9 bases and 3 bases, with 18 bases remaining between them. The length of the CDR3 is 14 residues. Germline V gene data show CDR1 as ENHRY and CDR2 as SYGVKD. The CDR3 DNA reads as TGTGCCATACCCTTCCGGGACCTGAACTACGAGCAGTACTTC. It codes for CAIPFRDLNYEQYF.

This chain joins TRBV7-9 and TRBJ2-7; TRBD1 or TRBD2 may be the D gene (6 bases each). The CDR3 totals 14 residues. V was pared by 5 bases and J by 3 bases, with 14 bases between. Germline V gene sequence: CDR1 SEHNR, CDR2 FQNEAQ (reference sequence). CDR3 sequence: CASSPLGGVYEQYF. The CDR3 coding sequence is TGTGCCAGCAGCCCCCTGGGGGGCGTCTACGAGCAGTACTTC.

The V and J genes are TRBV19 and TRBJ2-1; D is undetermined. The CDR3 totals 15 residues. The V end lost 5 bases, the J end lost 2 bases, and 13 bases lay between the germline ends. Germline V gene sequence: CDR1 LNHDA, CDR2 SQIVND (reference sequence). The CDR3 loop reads CASSGDGIPYNEQFF. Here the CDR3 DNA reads TGTGCCAGTAGTGGAGACGGAATCCCCTACAATGAGCAGTTCTTC.

The CDR3 sequence: CASSLAAIIRQSEAFF. The CDR3 DNA reads TGTGCCAGCAGCTTAGCTGCGATTATCCGACAGTCTGAAGCTTTCTTT. The chain combines TRBV7-8 with TRBJ1-1, with D perhaps TRBD1 (5 bases). Trimming took 0 bases from V and 6 from J, leaving 17 bases between them. The CDR3 is made up of 16 amino acids. Germline CDR1 is SGHVS and CDR2 is FQNEAQ.

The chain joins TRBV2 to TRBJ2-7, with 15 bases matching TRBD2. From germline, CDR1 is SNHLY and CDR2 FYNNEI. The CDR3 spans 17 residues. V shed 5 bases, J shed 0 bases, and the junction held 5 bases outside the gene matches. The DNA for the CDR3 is TGTGCCAGCAGTCCTGGACTAGCGGGAGGGATCTCCTACGAGCAGTACTTC. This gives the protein CASSPGLAGGISYEQYF.

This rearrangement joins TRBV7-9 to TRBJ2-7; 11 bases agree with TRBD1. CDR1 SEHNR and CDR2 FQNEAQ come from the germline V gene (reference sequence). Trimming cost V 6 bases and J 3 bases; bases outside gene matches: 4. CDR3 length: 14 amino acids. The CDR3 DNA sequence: TGTGCCAGCAGACCCGGGACAGGGGGCTACGAGCAGTACTTC. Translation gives CASRPGTGGYEQYF.

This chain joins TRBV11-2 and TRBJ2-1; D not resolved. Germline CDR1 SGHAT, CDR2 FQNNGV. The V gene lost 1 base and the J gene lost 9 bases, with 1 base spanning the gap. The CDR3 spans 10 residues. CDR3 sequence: CASSLGEQFF. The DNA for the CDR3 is TGTGCCAGCAGCTTAGGTGAGCAGTTCTTC.

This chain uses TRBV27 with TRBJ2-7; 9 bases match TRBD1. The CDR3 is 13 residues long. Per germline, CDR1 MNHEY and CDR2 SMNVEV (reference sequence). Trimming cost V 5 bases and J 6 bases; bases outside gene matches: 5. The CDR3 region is CASSPGTGTEQYF. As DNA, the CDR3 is TGTGCCAGCAGTCCCGGGACAGGGACCGAGCAGTACTTC.

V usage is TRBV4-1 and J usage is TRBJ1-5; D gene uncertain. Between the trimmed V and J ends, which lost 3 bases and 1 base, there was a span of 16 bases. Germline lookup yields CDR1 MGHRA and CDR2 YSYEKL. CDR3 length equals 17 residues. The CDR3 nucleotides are TGCGCCAGCAGCCACCCACCGGGGTTAGGGAGCAATCAGCCCCAGCATTTT. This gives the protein CASSHPPGLGSNQPQHF.

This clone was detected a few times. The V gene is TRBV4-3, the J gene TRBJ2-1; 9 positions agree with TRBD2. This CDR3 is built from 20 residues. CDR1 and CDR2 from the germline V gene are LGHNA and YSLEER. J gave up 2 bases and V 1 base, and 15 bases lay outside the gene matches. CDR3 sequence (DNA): TGCGCCAGCAGCCAAGTGTACCGACACGTATTAGCGGGAGCCTACAATGAGCAGTTCTTC. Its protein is CASSQVYRHVLAGAYNEQFF.

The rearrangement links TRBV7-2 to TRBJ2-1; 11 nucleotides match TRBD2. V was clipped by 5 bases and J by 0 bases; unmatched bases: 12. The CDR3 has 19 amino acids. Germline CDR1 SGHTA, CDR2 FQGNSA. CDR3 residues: CASSPGIAGGDFSYNEQFF. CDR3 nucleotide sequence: TGTGCCAGCAGCCCTGGGATAGCGGGAGGGGACTTCTCCTACAATGAGCAGTTCTTC.

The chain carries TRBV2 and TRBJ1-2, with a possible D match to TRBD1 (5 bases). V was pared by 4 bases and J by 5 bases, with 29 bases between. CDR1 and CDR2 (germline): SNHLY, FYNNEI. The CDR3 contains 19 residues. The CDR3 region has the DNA TGTGCCAGCAGTGGCCACCTTACAGAAGGACACCAATTCATGTATGGCTACACCTTC. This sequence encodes CASSGHLTEGHQFMYGYTF.

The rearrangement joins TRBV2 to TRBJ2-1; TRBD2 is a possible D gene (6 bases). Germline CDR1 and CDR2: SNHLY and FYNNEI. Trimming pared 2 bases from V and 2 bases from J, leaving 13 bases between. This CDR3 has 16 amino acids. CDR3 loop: CASSEWGVGAYNEQFF. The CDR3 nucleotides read TGTGCCAGCAGTGAATGGGGGGTCGGCGCCTACAATGAGCAGTTCTTC.

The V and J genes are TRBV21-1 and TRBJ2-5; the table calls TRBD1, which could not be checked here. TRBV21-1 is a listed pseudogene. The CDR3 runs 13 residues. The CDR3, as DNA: TGTGCCAGCAGCGAAGGGGCCCAAGAGACCCAGTACTTC. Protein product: CASSEGAQETQYF.

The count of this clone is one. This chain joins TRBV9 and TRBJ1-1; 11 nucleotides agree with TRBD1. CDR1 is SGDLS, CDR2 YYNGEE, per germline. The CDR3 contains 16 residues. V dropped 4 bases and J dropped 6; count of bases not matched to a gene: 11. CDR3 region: CASSTGQGANLAEAFF. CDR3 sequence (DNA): TGTGCCAGCAGCACTGGACAGGGGGCGAATTTAGCTGAAGCTTTCTTT.

The CDR3 sequence is CSASYGYTF. For the CDR3, the DNA is TGCAGTGCCTCCTATGGCTACACCTTC. V and J are TRBV20-1 and TRBJ1-2; D not certain. The germline gives CDR1 DFQATT, CDR2 SNEGSKA (reference sequence). This CDR3 is 9 amino acids long. V was trimmed by 6 bases and J by 4 bases, leaving 3 bases between them.

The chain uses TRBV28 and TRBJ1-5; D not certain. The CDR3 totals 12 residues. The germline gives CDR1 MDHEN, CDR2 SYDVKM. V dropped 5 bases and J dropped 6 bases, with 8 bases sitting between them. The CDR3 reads CASSPDTQPQHF. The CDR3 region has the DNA TGTGCCAGCAGTCCCGACACTCAGCCCCAGCATTTT.

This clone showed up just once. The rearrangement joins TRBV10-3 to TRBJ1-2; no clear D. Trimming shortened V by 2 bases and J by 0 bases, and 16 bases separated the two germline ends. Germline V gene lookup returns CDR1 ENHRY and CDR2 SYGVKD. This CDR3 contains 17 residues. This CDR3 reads CAISEVYRTTANYGYTF. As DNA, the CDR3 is TGTGCCATCAGTGAGGTCTACAGAACTACTGCTAACTATGGCTACACCTTC.

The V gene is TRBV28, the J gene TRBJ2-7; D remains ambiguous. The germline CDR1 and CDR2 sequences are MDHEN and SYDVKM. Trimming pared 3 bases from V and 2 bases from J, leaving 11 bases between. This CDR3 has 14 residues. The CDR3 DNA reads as TGTGCCAGCAGTTTTCTCTGGGCAACCTACGAGCAGTACTTC. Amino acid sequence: CASSFLWATYEQYF. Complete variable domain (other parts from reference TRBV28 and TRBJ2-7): DVKVTQSSRYLVKRTGEKVFLECVQDMDHENMFWYRQDPGLGLRLIYFSYDVKMKEKGDIPEGYSVSREKKERFSLILESASTNQTSMYLCASSFLWATYEQYFGPGTRLTVT.

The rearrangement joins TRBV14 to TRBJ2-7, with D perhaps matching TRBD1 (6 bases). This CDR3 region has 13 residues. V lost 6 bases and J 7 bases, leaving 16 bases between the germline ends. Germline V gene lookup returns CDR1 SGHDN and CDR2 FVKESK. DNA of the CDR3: TGTGCCAGCAGTCTCGGGACACGACTAGAGCAGTACTTC. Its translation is CASSLGTRLEQYF.

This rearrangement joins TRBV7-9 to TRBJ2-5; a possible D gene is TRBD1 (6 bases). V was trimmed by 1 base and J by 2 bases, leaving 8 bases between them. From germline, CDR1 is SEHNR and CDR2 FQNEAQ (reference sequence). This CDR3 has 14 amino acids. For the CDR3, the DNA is TGTGCCAGCAGCTTAGTGGACAGACAAGAGACCCAGTACTTC. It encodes CASSLVDRQETQYF.

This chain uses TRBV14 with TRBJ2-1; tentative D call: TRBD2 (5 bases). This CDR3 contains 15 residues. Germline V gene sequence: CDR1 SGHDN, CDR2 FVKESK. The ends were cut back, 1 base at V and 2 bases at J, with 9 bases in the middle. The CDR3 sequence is CASSQVGVPYNEQFF. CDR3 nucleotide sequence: TGTGCCAGCAGCCAAGTCGGGGTCCCCTACAATGAGCAGTTCTTC.

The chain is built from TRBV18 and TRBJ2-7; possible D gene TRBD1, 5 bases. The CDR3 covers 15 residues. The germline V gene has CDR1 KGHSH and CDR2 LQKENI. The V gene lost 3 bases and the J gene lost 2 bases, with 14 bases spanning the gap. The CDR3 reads CASSPLDTNPYEQYF. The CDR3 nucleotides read TGTGCCAGCTCACCCTTGGACACAAACCCCTACGAGCAGTACTTC.

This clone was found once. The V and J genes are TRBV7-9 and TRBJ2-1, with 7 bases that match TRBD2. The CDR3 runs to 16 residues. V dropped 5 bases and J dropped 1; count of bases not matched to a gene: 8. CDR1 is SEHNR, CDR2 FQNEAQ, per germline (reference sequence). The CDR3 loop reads CASSPRGGSSYNEQFF. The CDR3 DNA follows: TGTGCCAGCAGCCCGAGGGGCGGGAGTTCCTACAATGAGCAGTTCTTC.

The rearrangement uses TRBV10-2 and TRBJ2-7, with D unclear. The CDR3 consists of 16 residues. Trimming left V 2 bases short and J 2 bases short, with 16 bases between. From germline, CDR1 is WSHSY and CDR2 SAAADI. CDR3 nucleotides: TGCGCCAGCAGTGAGAGTGAAACAAGGATTCCCTACGAGCAGTACTTC. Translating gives CASSESETRIPYEQYF.

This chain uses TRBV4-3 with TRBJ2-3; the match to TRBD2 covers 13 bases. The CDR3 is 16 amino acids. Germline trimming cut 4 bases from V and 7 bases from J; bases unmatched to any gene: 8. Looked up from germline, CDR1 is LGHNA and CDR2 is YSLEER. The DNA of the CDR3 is TGCGCCAGCAGCCGTGGACTAGCGGGAGTCACTCATACGCAGTATTTT. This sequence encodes CASSRGLAGVTHTQYF.

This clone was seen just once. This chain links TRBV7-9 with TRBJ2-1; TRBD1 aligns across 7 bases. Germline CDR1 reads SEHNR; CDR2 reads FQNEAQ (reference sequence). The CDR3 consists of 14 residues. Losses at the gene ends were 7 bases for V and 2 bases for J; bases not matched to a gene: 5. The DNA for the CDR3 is TGTGCCAGCAACGACAGGGCGGCCTACAATGAGCAGTTCTTC. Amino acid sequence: CASNDRAAYNEQFF.